The next 9 T cell receptor beta chains were all read from a single sample in a study of CD8 T cells in Susac syndrome. cDNA came from approximately 0.5 to 1 ug RNA primed by random hexamers. TCRdb redid the calling of the immunoSEQ multiplex PCR reads with MiXCR, one entry per CDR3 protein. The data show about 150,000 distinct CDR3 sequences, around 96% seen once. What was sequenced was CD4+ T cells from PBMCs. The receptors derive from a human donor with Susac syndrome.

The chain combines TRBV7-2 with TRBJ2-6; no clear D. The ends were cut back, 2 bases at V and 0 bases at J, with 2 bases in the middle. The CDR3 runs to 14 residues. The germline gives CDR1 SGHTA, CDR2 FQGNSA. CDR3 coding DNA: TGTGCCAGCAGCTTACCCTCTGGGGCCAACGTCCTGACTTTC. Amino acids: CASSLPSGANVLTF.

This chain uses TRBV12-3 or TRBV12-4 with TRBJ1-5, with a weak D call TRBD1 (5 bases). V was pared by 8 bases and J by 2 bases, with 13 bases between. The CDR3 sequence is 14 residues long. The CDR3 here is CASSVGGGNQPQHF. The CDR3 nucleotides are TGTGCCAGCTCCGTTGGAGGGGGCAATCAGCCCCAGCATTTT.

The chain combines TRBV6-5 with TRBJ1-1; D is uncertain. V was trimmed by 2 bases and J by 1 base, leaving 11 bases between them. CDR1 MNHEY and CDR2 SVGAGI come from the germline V gene. The CDR3 covers 15 residues. CDR3 protein: CASSYVGLTNTEAFF. DNA of the CDR3: TGTGCCAGCAGTTACGTCGGACTGACGAACACTGAAGCTTTCTTT.

The chain couples TRBV12-3 or TRBV12-4 to TRBJ2-7; D uncertain. The CDR3 consists of 12 residues. V was trimmed by 3 bases and J by 2 bases, leaving 5 bases between them. The CDR3 DNA is TGTGCCAGCAGTTTTGGTCCCTACGAGCAGTACTTC. Translated: CASSFGPYEQYF.

The chain links TRBV20-1 to TRBJ2-3, with 8 positions matching TRBD2. CDR1 is DFQATT, CDR2 SNEGSKA, per germline (reference sequence). J gave up 5 bases and V 3 bases, and 10 bases lay outside the gene matches. CDR3 length: 15 residues. Here the CDR3 DNA reads TGCAGTGCTAGGCTCTCGAGCGGGGGAGGAGATACGCAGTATTTT. Translating gives CSARLSSGGGDTQYF.

The V gene is TRBV20-1, the J gene TRBJ2-3, with 13 nucleotides matching TRBD2. V dropped 3 bases and J dropped 2; count of bases not matched to a gene: 2. In germline, CDR1 is DFQATT, CDR2 SNEGSKA (reference sequence). The CDR3 length is 15 residues. The DNA for the CDR3 is TGCAGTGCTAGGACTAGCGGGGGGCTCACAGATACGCAGTATTTT. Protein: CSARTSGGLTDTQYF.

The chain has TRBV12-3 or TRBV12-4 and TRBJ1-3; the D is unclear. V lost 7 bases, J lost 2 bases, and 6 bases lay in between. This CDR3 comprises 12 residues. The CDR3 coding sequence is TGTGCCAGCACCCCCGCTGGAAACACCATATATTTT. Translated, it gives CASTPAGNTIYF.

The chain uses TRBV4-2 and TRBJ2-7; D call uncertain. Germline V gene sequence: CDR1 LGHNA, CDR2 YNFKEQ. This CDR3 spans 15 amino acids. Trimming removed 3 bases from V and 0 bases from J, with 12 bases in between. This CDR3 reads CASSHRSALSYEQYF. DNA of the CDR3: TGTGCCAGCAGCCATAGGTCCGCACTCTCCTACGAGCAGTACTTC.

This rearrangement joins TRBV3-1 to TRBJ2-1; TRBD2 agrees at 9 bases. CDR3 length equals 12 residues. J was trimmed by 15 bases and V by 4 bases; bases with no gene match: 7. Germline values: CDR1 LGHDT, CDR2 YNNKEL (reference sequence). The CDR3 here is CASSPGTSSPFF. DNA of the CDR3: TGTGCCAGCAGCCCCGGGACTAGCTCCCCGTTCTTC.